These 19 T cell receptor beta chains came from one sample sequenced in a study of PD-L1 blockade in urothelial cancer. Assay: immunoSEQ multiplex PCR; the TCRdb copy retains only in-frame clones and omits some. The sample consists of 45,000 to 50,000 clones, roughly 88% of them appearing once. The starting material was PBMCs, obtained around atezolizumab (anti-PD-L1) treatment. The receptors were sampled from an elderly man with urothelial cancer.

J is TRBJ2-7 and V is TRBV7-2; possible D gene TRBD1, 6 bases. The CDR3 consists of 15 residues. The V gene lost 1 base and the J gene lost 3 bases, with 13 bases spanning the gap. Germline loops: CDR1 SGHTA, CDR2 FQGNSA. CDR3 region: CASSLVWTANYEQYF. The CDR3 DNA reads as TGTGCCAGCAGCTTAGTCTGGACAGCCAACTACGAGCAGTACTTC.

The rearrangement links TRBV7-2 to TRBJ1-2; 9 nucleotides match TRBD1. Trimming took 5 bases from V and 2 from J; bases not matched to a gene: 3. The CDR3 runs 14 residues. Per the germline V gene, CDR1 is SGHTA and CDR2 is FQGNSA. CDR3 sequence: CASSSGTGNYGYTF. The CDR3 coding sequence is TGTGCCAGCAGCAGCGGGACAGGGAACTATGGCTACACCTTC.

The chain links TRBV6-1 to TRBJ2-5, with TRBD2 matching 8 bases. This CDR3 contains 15 residues. V dropped 5 bases and J dropped 4; count of bases not matched to a gene: 9. CDR1 and CDR2 from the germline V gene are MNHNS and SASEGT. The CDR3, as DNA: TGTGCCAGCAGTCCGACTAGCGAGGTGGCAGAGACCCAGTACTTC. Residues: CASSPTSEVAETQYF.

The chain carries TRBV5-1 and TRBJ2-1, with 15 positions matching TRBD2. Germline lookup yields CDR1 SGHRS and CDR2 YFSETQ. V shed 3 bases, J shed 6 bases, and the junction held 4 bases outside the gene matches. The CDR3 is 16 residues long. Written as DNA, the CDR3 is TGCGCCAGCAGCTCGGGACTAGCGGGAGGATTCAATGAGCAGTTCTTC. This encodes CASSSGLAGGFNEQFF.

The rearrangement joins TRBV5-4 to TRBJ2-5; D perhaps matches TRBD2 (6 bases). The ends were cut back, 6 bases at V and 1 base at J, with 16 bases in the middle. CDR1 is SGHNT, CDR2 YYREEE, per germline (reference sequence). The CDR3 spans 15 residues. The CDR3 sequence is CASTPEGLAQETQYF. The CDR3 nucleotides read TGTGCCAGCACCCCGGAGGGGCTAGCCCAAGAGACCCAGTACTTC.

This clone appeared a few times. This chain uses TRBV2 with TRBJ1-3, with D possibly TRBD1 on 5 matching bases. Between the trimmed V and J ends, which lost 1 base and 2 bases, there was a span of 12 bases. The CDR3 has 16 residues. The germline CDR1 and CDR2 sequences are SNHLY and FYNNEI. CDR3 nucleotide sequence: TGTGCCAGCAGTGAAGTCGAAGGGGTTCCTGGAAACACCATATATTTT. Protein product: CASSEVEGVPGNTIYF.

This chain uses TRBV5-1 with TRBJ2-7; 7 nucleotides align to TRBD1. This CDR3 has 15 amino acids. With V trimmed by 3 bases and J by 2 bases, 8 bases remained unmatched. Germline V gene data show CDR1 as SGHRS and CDR2 as YFSETQ. CDR3 loop: CASSSGTERAYEQYF. The CDR3 DNA follows: TGCGCCAGCAGCTCTGGGACAGAACGGGCCTACGAGCAGTACTTC.

This clone appeared a single time. The V call is TRBV30, the J call TRBJ1-5; a possible D gene is TRBD1 (6 bases). Germline CDR1 GTSNPN, CDR2 SVGIG (reference sequence). This CDR3 comprises 15 residues. V lost 1 base to trimming and J lost 1 base, with 11 bases between them. CDR3 in DNA: TGTGCCTGGAGTGGACGGGGGGCGAGCAATCAGCCCCAGCATTTT. It encodes CAWSGRGASNQPQHF.

The genes are TRBV6-1 and TRBJ2-1, with D perhaps matching TRBD2 (5 bases). The CDR3 is 15 amino acids. CDR1 is MNHNS and CDR2 is SASEGT in the germline V gene. Trimming shortened V by 4 bases and J by 6 bases, and 16 bases separated the two germline ends. The CDR3 bases are TGTGCCAGCAGTGTAGAGGGCACGGTCCTCAATGAGCAGTTCTTC. Its protein product is CASSVEGTVLNEQFF.

This clone was seen only once. The V gene is TRBV7-2, the J gene TRBJ2-2; D gene ambiguous. The CDR3 has 13 amino acids. Trimming stripped 6 bases from V and 6 bases from J, with 11 bases between. CDR1 is SGHTA and CDR2 is FQGNSA in the germline V gene. In DNA, the CDR3 is TGTGCCAGCAGATCCACTTATGCCGGGGAGCTGTTTTTT. Residues: CASRSTYAGELFF.

This clone has only one observation. This sequence joins TRBV5-6 and TRBJ2-1; 10 bases fit TRBD2. CDR1 and CDR2 (germline): SGHDT, YYEEEE. The CDR3 is made up of 17 amino acids. Losses at the gene ends were 3 bases for V and 4 bases for J; bases not matched to a gene: 10. CDR3 loop: CASSSDLAGAGYNEQFF. As DNA, the CDR3 is TGTGCCAGCAGCTCGGATCTAGCGGGAGCGGGGTACAATGAGCAGTTCTTC.

This clone was seen once. The J gene is TRBJ2-4, the V gene TRBV5-1; 11 nucleotides line up with TRBD2. This CDR3 has 17 residues. The germline V gene encodes CDR1 SGHRS and CDR2 YFSETQ. V lost 4 bases, J lost 0 bases, and 6 bases stayed unmatched. Here the CDR3 reads CASSQGTSGLAKNIQYF. CDR3 in DNA: TGCGCCAGCAGCCAAGGGACTAGCGGATTAGCCAAAAACATTCAGTACTTC.

The rearrangement joins TRBV7-2 to TRBJ2-1; TRBD2 agrees at 15 bases. Germline loops: CDR1 SGHTA, CDR2 FQGNSA. The CDR3 sequence is 18 residues long. The V gene end was trimmed by 0 bases and the J gene end by 3 bases; junction bases not matched to a gene: 3. CDR3: CASSLARTSGRDYNEQFF. The CDR3 DNA reads TGTGCCAGCAGCTTAGCGCGGACTAGCGGGAGGGACTACAATGAGCAGTTCTTC.

The CDR3 protein is CASSPGTAGPSYEQYF. Written as DNA, the CDR3 is TGTGCCAGCAGCCCTGGGACAGCAGGGCCATCCTACGAGCAGTACTTC. This chain links TRBV7-2 with TRBJ2-7, with 7 bases that match TRBD1. Germline CDR1 and CDR2: SGHTA and FQGNSA. J was trimmed by 1 base and V by 5 bases; bases with no gene match: 11. This CDR3 spans 16 amino acids.

The V gene is TRBV19, the J gene TRBJ2-1; 13 bases agree with TRBD2. The J segment lost 4 bases and the V segment lost 8 bases, leaving 5 bases of the junction unmatched. In germline, CDR1 is LNHDA, CDR2 SQIVND (reference sequence). The CDR3 totals 15 residues. CDR3 DNA: TGTGCCAGTGCCGTGGGACTAGCGGGATACAATGAGCAGTTCTTC. Its protein product is CASAVGLAGYNEQFF.

V is TRBV10-2 and J is TRBJ2-7; 11 bases fit TRBD1. The junction had 8 bases not matched to a gene; V was cut back by 6 bases and J by 1 base. This CDR3 spans 16 amino acids. Germline lookup yields CDR1 WSHSY and CDR2 SAAADI. Here the CDR3 DNA reads TGCGCCAGCAGCCGTGGACAGGGGGCATTTTCCTACGAGCAGTACTTC. Translating gives CASSRGQGAFSYEQYF.

This clone has more than one count but fewer than ten. This chain joins TRBV10-2 and TRBJ2-3, with a possible D match to TRBD2 (7 bases). Trimming removed 6 bases from V and 1 base from J, with 14 bases in between. The germline CDR1 and CDR2 sequences are WSHSY and SAAADI. This CDR3 region has 15 residues. Here the CDR3 DNA reads TGCGCCAGCAGCCTGGGGGGGGCGCGCACAGATACGCAGTATTTT. Protein product: CASSLGGARTDTQYF.

The chain uses TRBV11-2 and TRBJ2-5; TRBD2 aligns across 8 bases. The germline CDR1 and CDR2 sequences are SGHAT and FQNNGV. The CDR3 extends over 14 amino acids. Trimming removed 2 bases from V and 3 bases from J; junction bases left unmatched: 2. CDR3 sequence reads: CASSLNSGKETQYF. As DNA, the CDR3 is TGTGCCAGCAGCTTAAATAGCGGGAAAGAGACCCAGTACTTC.

Points on this clone: The sample has other DNA sequences that encode this CDR3 too. This chain connects TRBV6-5 to TRBJ2-2; possibly TRBD2 for D (6 bases). Trimming removed 5 bases at V and 4 bases at J, with 11 bases between. The CDR3 spans 14 residues. Germline loops: CDR1 MNHEY, CDR2 SVGAGI. CDR3 residues: CASSPGTFTGELFF. The CDR3 DNA is TGTGCCAGCAGTCCGGGGACTTTCACCGGGGAGCTGTTTTTT.